Included here is one T cell receptor beta chain sequence, with context. Its antigen is unknown. Other DNA sequences in this sample translate to the same CDR3. These data belong to a study of cytomegalovirus exposure and HLA in healthy donors. Healthy bone marrow donors supplied every sample. Germline assignment: CDR1 LGHNA and CDR2 YSLEER. CDR3 length: 15 amino acids. V was cut by 0 bases and J by 1 base, with 9 bases left in between. With 60 Vbeta and 13 Jbeta primers, the PCR was carried out. Generated by immunoSEQ multiplex PCR, the TCRdb table keeps only in-frame clones and is missing some. Of roughly 190,000 clones in the sample, 80% to 90% were seen once. Study-level findings and limits: Rates of TCR association differed by HLA locus in a later analysis, with DRB1 highest and HLA-C lowest. In a later analysis, specific HLA alleles were associated with 15,000 to 20,000 TCR beta sequences at a 0.05 false discovery rate.

Sequencing was done on a sample of PBMCs. This TCR was sampled from a man between 25 and 39 years old in good health and CMV-seronegative. The V and J genes are TRBV4-3 and TRBJ2-5; possibly TRBD1 for D (6 bases). The CDR3 DNA reads TGCGCCAGCAGCCAAGATAGGGGGTTCCAAGAGACCCAGTACTTC. It translates to CASSQDRGFQETQYF.